This T cell receptor beta chain was sequenced in a study of monozygotic twins with inflammatory bowel disease. Broader study findings: Patients with IBD had less TCRbeta diversity (inverse Simpson) than their healthy co-twins. There were differing immunosuppressive treatments, which may have added variability to patient repertoires. Reduced clonotype sharing with other individuals was observed in IBD patients relative to healthy twins, especially with disease activity.

About this clonotype: Its antigen remains unidentified.

Reanalyzing the 5' RACE reads, TCRdb keeps one entry per CDR3 protein, without DNA. The table for this sample gives about 210,000 distinct CDR3 sequences. This CDR3 has 13 residues. The TCR sequence derives from a human donor with ulcerative colitis or Crohn's disease, or a healthy co-twin of an affected twin (not recorded which). Sequencing was performed on blood. The chain joins TRBV12-3 or TRBV12-4 to TRBJ2-1; lacking DNA, the TRBD2 call made by TCRdb goes unchecked. The CDR3 is CSSSFTSGGEQFF.